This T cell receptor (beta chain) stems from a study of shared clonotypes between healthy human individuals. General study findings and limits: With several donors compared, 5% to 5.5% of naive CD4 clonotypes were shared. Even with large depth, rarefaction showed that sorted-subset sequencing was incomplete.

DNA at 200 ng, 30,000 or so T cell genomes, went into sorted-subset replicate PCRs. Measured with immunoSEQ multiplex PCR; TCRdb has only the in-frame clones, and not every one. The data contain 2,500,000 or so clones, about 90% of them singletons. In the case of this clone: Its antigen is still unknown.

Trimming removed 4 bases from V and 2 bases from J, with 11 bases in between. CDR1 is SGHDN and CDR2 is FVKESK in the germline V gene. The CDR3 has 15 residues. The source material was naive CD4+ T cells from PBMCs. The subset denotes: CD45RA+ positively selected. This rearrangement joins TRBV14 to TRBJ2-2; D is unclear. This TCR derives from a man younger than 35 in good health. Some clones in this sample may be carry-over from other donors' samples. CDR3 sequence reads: CASSRQIPNTGELFF. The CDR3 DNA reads TGTGCCAGCAGCCGCCAAATCCCCAACACCGGGGAGCTGTTTTTT.